This T cell receptor beta chain was obtained from a study of shared clonotypes between healthy human individuals. Germline values: CDR1 MDHEN, CDR2 SYDVKM. V dropped 7 bases and J dropped 7; count of bases not matched to a gene: 7. The CDR3 is 14 residues long. In the source study's methods: Sequence data from immunoSEQ were junction-only and lacked quality scores; consequently, filtering differed. TCRdb's copy holds only in-frame clones and misses some; the assay was immunoSEQ multiplex PCR. For V, J and clone size, that table is used; D and trimming come from the DNA. The sample has about 450,000 clones, 70% to 85% seen once.

This receptor was obtained from a woman aged 40-49 years in good health. Some clones in this sample may be carry-over from other donors' samples. V and J are TRBV28 and TRBJ2-5; TRBD1 agrees at 12 bases. The source material was PBMCs. Written as DNA, the CDR3 is TGTGCCAGCACTCGGGACAGGGGGCTTGGGACCCAGTACTTC. Translating it yields CASTRDRGLGTQYF.